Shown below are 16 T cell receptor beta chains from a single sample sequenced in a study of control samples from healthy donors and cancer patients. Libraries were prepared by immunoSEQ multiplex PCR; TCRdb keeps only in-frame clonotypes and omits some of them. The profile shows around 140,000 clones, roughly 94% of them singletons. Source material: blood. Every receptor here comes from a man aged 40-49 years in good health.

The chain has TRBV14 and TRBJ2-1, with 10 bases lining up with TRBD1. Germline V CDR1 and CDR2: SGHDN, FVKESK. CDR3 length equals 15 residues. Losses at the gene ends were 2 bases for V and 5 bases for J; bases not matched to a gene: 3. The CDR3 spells CASSQRGTGDNEQFF. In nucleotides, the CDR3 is TGTGCCAGCAGCCAACGAGGGACAGGGGACAATGAGCAGTTCTTC.

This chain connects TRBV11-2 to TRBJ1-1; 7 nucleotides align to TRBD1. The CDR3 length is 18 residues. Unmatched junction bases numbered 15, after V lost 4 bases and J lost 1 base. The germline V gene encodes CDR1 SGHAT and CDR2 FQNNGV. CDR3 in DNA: TGTGCCAGCAGCTCAATACAAGTACGGGACAGACCGAACACTGAAGCTTTCTTT. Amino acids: CASSSIQVRDRPNTEAFF.

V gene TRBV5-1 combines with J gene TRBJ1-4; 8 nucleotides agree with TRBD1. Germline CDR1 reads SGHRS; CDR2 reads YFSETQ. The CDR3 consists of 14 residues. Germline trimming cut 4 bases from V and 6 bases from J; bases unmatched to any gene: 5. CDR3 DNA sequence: TGCGCCAGCAGCGTGGACAGGGTCGATGAAAAACTGTTTTTT. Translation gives CASSVDRVDEKLFF.

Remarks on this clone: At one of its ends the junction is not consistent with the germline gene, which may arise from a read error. CDR3 region: CASSQGPRDSANEKLFF. In nucleotides, the CDR3 is TGCGCCAGCAGTCAAGGACCCCGGGACAGCGCTAATGAAAAACTGTTTTTT. V gene TRBV4-3 combines with J gene TRBJ1-4; 7 bases match TRBD1. The CDR3 covers 17 residues. Germline-derived CDR1 and CDR2 are LGHNA and YSLEER.

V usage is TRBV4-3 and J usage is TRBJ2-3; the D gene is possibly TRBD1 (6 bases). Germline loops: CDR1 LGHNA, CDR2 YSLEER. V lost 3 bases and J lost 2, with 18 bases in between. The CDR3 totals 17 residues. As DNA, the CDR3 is TGCGCCAGCAGCCAGTTCGTCGGACAGAGCAACACAGATACGCAGTATTTT. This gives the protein CASSQFVGQSNTDTQYF.

The CDR3, as DNA: TGTGCCAGCAGCCCGGGACTAGCGGGGTATGAGCAGTTCTTC. Translation gives CASSPGLAGYEQFF. This chain joins TRBV5-4 and TRBJ2-1; 13 nucleotides match TRBD2. J was trimmed by 8 bases and V by 4 bases; bases with no gene match: 3. The CDR3 runs 14 residues. Germline V gene data show CDR1 as SGHNT and CDR2 as YYREEE (reference sequence).

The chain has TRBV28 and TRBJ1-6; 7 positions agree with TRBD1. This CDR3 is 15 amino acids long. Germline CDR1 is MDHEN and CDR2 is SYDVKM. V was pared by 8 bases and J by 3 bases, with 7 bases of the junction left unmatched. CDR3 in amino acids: CASESRDSYNSPLHF. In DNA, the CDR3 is TGTGCCAGCGAATCCCGGGACAGCTATAATTCACCCCTCCACTTT.

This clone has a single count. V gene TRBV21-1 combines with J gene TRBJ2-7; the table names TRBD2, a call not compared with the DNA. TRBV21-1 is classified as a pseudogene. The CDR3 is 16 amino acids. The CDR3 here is CASSKGGRTAPYEQYF. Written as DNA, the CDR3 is TGTGCCAGCAGCAAAGGAGGGCGGACGGCACCCTACGAGCAGTACTTC.

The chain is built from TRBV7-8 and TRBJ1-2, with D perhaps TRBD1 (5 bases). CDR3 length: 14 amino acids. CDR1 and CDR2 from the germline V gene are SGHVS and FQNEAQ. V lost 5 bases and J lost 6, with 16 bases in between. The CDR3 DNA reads TGTGCCAGCAGCCCAGAGGCGACAGAAGATGGCTACACCTTC. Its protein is CASSPEATEDGYTF.

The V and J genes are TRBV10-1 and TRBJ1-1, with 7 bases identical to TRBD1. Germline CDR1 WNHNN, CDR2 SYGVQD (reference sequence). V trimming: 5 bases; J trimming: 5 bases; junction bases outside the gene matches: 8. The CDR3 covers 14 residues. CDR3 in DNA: TGCGCCAGCAGTACCCGACAGGGAGGAACTGAAGCTTTCTTT. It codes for CASSTRQGGTEAFF.

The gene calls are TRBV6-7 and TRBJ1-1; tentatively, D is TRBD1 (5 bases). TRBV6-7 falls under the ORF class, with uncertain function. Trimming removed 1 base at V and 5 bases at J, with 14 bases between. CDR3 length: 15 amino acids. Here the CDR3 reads CASSYLDMTETEAFF. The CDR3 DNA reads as TGTGCCAGCAGTTACTTGGACATGACCGAAACTGAAGCTTTCTTT.

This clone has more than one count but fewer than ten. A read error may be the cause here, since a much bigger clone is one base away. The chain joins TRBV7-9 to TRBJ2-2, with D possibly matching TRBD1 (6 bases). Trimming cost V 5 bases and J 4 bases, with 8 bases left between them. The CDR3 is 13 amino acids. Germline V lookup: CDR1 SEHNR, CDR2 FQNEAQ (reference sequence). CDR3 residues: CASSPQGTGELFF. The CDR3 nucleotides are TGTGCCAGCAGCCCACAGGGCACCGGGGAGCTGTTTTTT.

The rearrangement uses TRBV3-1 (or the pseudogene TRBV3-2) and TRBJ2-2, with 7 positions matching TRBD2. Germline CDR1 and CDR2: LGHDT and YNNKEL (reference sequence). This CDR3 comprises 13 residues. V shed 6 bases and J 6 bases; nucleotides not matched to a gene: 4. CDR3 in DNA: TGTGCCAGCAGGGCAGCGGGGTCCGGGGAGCTGTTTTTT. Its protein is CASRAAGSGELFF.

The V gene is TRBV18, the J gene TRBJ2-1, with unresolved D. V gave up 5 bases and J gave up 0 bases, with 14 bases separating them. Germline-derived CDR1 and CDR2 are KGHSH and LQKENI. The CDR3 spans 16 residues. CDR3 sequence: CASSSFPPSSYNEQFF. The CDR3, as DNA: TGTGCCAGCTCATCGTTCCCCCCTAGCTCCTACAATGAGCAGTTCTTC.

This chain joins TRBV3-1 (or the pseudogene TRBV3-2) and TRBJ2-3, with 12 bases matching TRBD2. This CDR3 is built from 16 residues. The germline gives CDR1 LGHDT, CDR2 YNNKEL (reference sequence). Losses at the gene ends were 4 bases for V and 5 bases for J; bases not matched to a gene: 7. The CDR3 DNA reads TGTGCCAGCAGCCCCCTAGCGGGGGGGCAAGTAGATACGCAGTATTTT. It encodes CASSPLAGGQVDTQYF.

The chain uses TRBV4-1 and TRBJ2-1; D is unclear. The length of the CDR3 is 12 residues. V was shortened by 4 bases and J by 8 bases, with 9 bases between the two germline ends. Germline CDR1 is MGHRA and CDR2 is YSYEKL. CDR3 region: CASSPDFDEQFF. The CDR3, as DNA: TGCGCCAGCAGCCCAGATTTCGATGAGCAGTTCTTC.